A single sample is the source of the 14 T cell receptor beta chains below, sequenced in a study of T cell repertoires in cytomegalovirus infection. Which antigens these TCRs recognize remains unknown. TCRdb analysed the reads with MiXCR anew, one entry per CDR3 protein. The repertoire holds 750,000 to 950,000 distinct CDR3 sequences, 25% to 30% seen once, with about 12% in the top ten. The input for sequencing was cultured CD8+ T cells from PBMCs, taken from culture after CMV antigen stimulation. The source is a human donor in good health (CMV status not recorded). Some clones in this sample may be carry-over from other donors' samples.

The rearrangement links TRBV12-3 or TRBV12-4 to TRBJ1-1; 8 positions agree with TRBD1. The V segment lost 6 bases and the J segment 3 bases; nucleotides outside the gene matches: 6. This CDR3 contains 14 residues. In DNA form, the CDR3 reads TGTGCCAGCAGCCCGACAGGGGTTGACACTGAAGCTTTCTTT. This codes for CASSPTGVDTEAFF.

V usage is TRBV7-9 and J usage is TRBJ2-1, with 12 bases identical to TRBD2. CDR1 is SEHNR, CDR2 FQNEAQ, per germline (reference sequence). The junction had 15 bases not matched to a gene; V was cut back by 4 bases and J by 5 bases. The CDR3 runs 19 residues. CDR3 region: CASSYPSHLAGGPNNEQFF. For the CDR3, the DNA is TGTGCCAGCAGCTACCCCTCCCATCTAGCGGGGGGGCCAAACAATGAGCAGTTCTTC.

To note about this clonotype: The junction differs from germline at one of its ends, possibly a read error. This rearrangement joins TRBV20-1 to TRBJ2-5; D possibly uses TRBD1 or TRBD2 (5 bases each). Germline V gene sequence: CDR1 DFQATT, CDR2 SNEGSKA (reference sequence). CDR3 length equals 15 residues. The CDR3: CRARDGQGRGETQYF. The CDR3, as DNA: TGCAGAGCTAGAGATGGGCAGGGCCGGGGAGAGACCCAGTACTTC.

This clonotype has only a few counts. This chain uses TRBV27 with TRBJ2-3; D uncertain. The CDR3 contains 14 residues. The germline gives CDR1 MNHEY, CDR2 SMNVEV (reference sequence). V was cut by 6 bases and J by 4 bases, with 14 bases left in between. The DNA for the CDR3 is TGTGCCAGCAGAAGGGCAGGATCCTCAGATACGCAGTATTTT. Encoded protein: CASRRAGSSDTQYF.

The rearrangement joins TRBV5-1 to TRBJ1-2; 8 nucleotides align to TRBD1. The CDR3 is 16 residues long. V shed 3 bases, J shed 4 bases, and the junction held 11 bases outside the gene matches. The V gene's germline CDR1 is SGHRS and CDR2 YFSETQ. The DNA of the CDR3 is TGCGCCAGCAGCTCACCCGGGACAGGCCTTATCTATGGCTACACCTTC. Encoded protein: CASSSPGTGLIYGYTF.

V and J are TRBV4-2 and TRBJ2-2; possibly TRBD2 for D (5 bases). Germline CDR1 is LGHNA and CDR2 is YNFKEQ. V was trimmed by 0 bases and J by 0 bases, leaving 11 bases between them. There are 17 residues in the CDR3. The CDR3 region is CASSQDLLGANTGELFF. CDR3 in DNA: TGTGCCAGCAGCCAAGATCTACTAGGCGCGAACACCGGGGAGCTGTTTTTT.

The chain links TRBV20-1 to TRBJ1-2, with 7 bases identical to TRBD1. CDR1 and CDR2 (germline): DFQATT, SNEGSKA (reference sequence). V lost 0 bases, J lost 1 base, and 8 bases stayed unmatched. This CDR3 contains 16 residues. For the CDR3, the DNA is TGCAGTGCTAGAGATGCCCGGGACAGTAGTAACTATGGCTACACCTTC. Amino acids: CSARDARDSSNYGYTF.

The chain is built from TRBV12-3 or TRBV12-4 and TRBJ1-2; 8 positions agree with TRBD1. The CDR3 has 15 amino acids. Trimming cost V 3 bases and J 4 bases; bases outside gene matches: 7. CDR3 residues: CASSLAGGASYGYTF. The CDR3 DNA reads TGTGCCAGCAGTTTGGCAGGGGGCGCCTCCTATGGCTACACCTTC.

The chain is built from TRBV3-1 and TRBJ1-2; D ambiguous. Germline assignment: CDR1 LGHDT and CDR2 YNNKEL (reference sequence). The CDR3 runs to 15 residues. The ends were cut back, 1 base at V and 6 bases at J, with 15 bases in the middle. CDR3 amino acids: CASSQARRRSNGYTF. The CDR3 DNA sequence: TGTGCCAGCAGCCAAGCCAGGCGGAGGTCAAATGGCTACACCTTC.

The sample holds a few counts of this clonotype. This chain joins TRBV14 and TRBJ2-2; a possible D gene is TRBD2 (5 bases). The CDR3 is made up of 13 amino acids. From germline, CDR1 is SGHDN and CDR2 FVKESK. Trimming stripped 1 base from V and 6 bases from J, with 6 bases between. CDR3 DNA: TGTGCCAGCAGCCAAGCGGGGTCCGGGGAGCTGTTTTTT. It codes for CASSQAGSGELFF.

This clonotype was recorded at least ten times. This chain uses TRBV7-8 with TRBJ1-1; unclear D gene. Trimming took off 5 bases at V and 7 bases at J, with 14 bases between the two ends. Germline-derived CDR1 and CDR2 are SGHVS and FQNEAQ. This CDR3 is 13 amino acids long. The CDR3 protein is CASSAPIGLEAFF. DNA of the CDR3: TGTGCCAGCAGCGCTCCCATAGGCCTTGAAGCTTTCTTT. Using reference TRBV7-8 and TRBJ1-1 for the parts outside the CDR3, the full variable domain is GAGVSQSPRYKVAKRGQDVALRCDPISGHVSLFWYQQALGQGPEFLTYFQNEAQLDKSGLPSDRFFAERPEGSVSTLKIQRTQQEDSAVYLCASSAPIGLEAFFGQGTRLTVV.

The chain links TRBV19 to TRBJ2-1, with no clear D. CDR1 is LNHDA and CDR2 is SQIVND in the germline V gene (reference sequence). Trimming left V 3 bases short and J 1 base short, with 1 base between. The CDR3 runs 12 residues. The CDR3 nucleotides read TGTGCCAGTAGTATGTCCTACAATGAGCAGTTCTTC. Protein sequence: CASSMSYNEQFF.

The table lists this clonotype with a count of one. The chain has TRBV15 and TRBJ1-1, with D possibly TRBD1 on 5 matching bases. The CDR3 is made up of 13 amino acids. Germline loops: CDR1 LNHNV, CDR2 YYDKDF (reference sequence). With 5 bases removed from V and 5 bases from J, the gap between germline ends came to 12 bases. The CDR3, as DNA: TGTGCCACCAGCTCGAGTAGGGGTACTGAAGCTTTCTTT. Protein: CATSSSRGTEAFF.

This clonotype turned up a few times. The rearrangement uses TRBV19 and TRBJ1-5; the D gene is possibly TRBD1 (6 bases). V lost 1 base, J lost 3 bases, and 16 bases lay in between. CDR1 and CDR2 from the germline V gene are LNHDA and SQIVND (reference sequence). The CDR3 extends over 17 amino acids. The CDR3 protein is CASSIVAGERHNQPQHF. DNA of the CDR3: TGTGCCAGTAGTATAGTGGCAGGGGAGAGACACAATCAGCCCCAGCATTTT. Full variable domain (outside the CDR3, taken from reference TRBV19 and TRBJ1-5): DGGITQSPKYLFRKEGQNVTLSCEQNLNHDAMYWYRQDPGQGLRLIYYSQIVNDFQKGDIAEGYSVSREKKESFPLTVTSAQKNPTAFYLCASSIVAGERHNQPQHFGDGTRLSIL.